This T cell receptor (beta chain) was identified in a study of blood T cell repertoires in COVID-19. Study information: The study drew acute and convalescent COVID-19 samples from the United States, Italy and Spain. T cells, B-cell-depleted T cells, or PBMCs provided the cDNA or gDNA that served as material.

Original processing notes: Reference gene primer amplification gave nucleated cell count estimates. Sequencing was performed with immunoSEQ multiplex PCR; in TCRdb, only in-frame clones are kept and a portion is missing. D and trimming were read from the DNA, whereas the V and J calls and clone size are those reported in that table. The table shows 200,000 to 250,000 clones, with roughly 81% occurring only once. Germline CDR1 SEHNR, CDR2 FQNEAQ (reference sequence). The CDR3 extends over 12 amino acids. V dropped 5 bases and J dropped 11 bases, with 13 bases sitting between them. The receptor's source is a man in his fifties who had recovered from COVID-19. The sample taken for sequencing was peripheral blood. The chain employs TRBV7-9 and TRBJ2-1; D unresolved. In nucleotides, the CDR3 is TGTGCCAGCAGCCCCGAAATAGCCAAGCAGTTCTTC. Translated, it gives CASSPEIAKQFF.